The sequence of this TCR beta chain was determined in a study of tumor and adjacent non-tumor tissue in lung cancer. Study summary: Aged about 31 to 76 years, patients included roughly eleven men and roughly 5 women with stage I to III disease. Samples averaged roughly 4.4 million productive TCRbeta reads each. General study findings and limits: Tumor repertoires had a smaller top 100 clone share than normal lung. Patients with more diverse tumor TCRs had worse survival.

This clonotype was counted many times. The antigen is not known. A modified ARM-PCR protocol with three rounds of nested PCR amplified TCRbeta. TCRdb itself ran the multiplex PCR reads through MiXCR, one entry per CDR3 protein. Of some 66,000 distinct CDR3 sequences in the sample, around 64% were seen once. Trimming took 0 bases from V and 1 from J, leaving 6 bases between them. This CDR3 has 15 amino acids. Germline V gives CDR1 MGHRA, CDR2 YSYEKL. This sample's RNA came from whole unsorted tissue. More than 3 cm separated this lung sample from the edge of the tumor. The source of this sequence is a man between 65 and 79 years old with non-small cell lung cancer. The chain links TRBV4-1 to TRBJ2-2; D not resolved. The material sequenced was distant non-tumor lung tissue. CDR3 nucleotide sequence: TGCGCCAGCAGCCAAGAGAGGCTGAACACCGGGGAGCTGTTTTTT. Its protein is CASSQERLNTGELFF.